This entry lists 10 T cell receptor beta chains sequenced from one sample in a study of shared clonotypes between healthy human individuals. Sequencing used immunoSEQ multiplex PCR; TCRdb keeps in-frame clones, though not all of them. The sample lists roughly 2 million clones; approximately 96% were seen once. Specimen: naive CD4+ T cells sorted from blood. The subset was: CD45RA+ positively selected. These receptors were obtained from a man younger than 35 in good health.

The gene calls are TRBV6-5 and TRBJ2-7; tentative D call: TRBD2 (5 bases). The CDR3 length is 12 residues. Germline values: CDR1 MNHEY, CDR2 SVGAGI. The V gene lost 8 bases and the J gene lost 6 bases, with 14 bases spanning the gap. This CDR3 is CASCPAAGEQYF. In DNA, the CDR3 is TGTGCCAGCTGTCCCGCGGCGGGCGAGCAGTACTTC.

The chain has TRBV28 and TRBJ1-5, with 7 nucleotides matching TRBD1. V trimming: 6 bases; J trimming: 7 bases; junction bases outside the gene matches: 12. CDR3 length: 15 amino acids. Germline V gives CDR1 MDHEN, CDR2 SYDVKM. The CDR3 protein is CASSPRTGHLQPQHF. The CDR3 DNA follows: TGTGCCAGCAGCCCGCGGACAGGTCATTTGCAGCCCCAGCATTTT. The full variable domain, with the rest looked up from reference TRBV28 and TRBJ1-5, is DVKVTQSSRYLVKRTGEKVFLECVQDMDHENMFWYRQDPGLGLRLIYFSYDVKMKEKGDIPEGYSVSREKKERFSLILESASTNQTSMYLCASSPRTGHLQPQHFGDGTRLSIL.

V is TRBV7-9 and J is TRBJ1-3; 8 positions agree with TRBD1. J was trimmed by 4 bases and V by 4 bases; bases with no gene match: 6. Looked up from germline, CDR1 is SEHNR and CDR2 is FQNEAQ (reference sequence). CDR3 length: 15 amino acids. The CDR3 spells CASSWTGSEGNTIYF. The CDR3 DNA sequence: TGTGCCAGCAGCTGGACAGGGTCCGAAGGAAACACCATATATTTT.

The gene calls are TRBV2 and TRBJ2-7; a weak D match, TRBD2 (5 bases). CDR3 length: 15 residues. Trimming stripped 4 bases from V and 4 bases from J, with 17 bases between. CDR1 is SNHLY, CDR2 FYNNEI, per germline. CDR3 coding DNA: TGTGCCAGCAGTGCCAGGCTAGCTGTTTTATACGAGCAGTACTTC. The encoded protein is CASSARLAVLYEQYF.

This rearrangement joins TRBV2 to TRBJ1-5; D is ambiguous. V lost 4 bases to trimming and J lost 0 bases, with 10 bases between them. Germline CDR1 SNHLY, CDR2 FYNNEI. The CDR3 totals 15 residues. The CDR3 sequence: CASSGRGYSNQPQHF. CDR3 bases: TGTGCCAGCAGTGGGAGAGGGTATAGCAATCAGCCCCAGCATTTT.

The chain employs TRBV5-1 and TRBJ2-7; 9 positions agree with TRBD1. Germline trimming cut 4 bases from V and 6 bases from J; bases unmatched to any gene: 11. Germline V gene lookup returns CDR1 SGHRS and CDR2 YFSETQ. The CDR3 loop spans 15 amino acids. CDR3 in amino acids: CASSTPPGQGTEQYF. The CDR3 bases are TGCGCCAGCAGCACTCCACCGGGACAGGGCACCGAGCAGTACTTC.

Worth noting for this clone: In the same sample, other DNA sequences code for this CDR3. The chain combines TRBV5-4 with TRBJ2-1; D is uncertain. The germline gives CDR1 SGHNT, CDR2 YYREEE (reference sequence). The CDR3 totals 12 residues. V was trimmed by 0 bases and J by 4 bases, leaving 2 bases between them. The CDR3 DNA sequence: TGTGCCAGCAGCTTGGCTTACAATGAGCAGTTCTTC. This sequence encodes CASSLAYNEQFF.

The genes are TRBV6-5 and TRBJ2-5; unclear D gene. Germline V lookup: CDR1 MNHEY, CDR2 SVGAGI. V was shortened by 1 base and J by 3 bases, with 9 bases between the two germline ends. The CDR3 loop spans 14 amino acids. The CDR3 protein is CASSYFNTEETQYF. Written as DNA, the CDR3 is TGTGCCAGCAGTTACTTCAACACGGAAGAGACCCAGTACTTC.

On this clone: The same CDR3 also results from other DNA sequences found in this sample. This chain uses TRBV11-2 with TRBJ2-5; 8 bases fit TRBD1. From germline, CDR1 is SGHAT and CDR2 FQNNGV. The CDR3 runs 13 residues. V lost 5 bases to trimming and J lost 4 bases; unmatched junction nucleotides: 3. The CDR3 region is CASSPQGAETQYF. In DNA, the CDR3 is TGTGCCAGCAGCCCCCAGGGGGCAGAGACCCAGTACTTC.

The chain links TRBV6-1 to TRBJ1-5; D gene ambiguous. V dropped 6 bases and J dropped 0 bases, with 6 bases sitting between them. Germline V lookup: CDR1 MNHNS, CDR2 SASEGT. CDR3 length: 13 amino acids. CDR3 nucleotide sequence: TGTGCCAGCAGGGCGTATAGCAATCAGCCCCAGCATTTT. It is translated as CASRAYSNQPQHF.